This T cell receptor (beta chain) was documented in a study of CD4 T cells in relation to SARS-CoV-2 and coronaviruses. Study results and limitations: No crossreactivity against non-spike viral proteins was tested here.

On this clone itself: Antigen: not known.

Data came from immunoSEQ multiplex PCR; TCRdb stores just in-frame clones and leaves some out. Of more than 20,000 clones listed, roughly 82% were seen once; the top ten hold 10%. Before the COVID-19 pandemic, during about 2011-2019, CD4+ T cells were taken from unexposed donors. After ten to eleven days of culture, CD4+ T cells were isolated. V was clipped by 5 bases and J by 6 bases, with 13 bases between them. This CDR3 is 14 amino acids long. Per the germline V gene, CDR1 is SNHLY and CDR2 is FYNNEI. The source of this sequence is a human donor in good health. V and J are TRBV2 and TRBJ1-4, with D perhaps TRBD1 (6 bases). The specimen sequenced was CD4+ T cells from PBMCs, cultured in vitro. The chain's CDR3 is CASSQLWTDEKLFF. In DNA, the CDR3 is TGTGCCAGCAGTCAACTCTGGACAGATGAAAAACTGTTTTTT.